Following are 31 T cell receptor beta chains from one sample sequenced in a study of cytomegalovirus exposure and HLA in healthy donors. It was with 60 Vbeta and 13 Jbeta primers that the PCR ran. TCRdb keeps only in-frame clones here, not all; method: immunoSEQ multiplex PCR. The table records 150,000 or so clones, approximately 80% of them present only once. The sequenced sample consisted of PBMCs. These receptors came from a woman in her thirties or forties in good health and CMV-seropositive.

The V gene is TRBV11-2, the J gene TRBJ1-1, with 7 bases aligning to TRBD1. Germline-derived CDR1 and CDR2 are SGHAT and FQNNGV. The CDR3 has 15 residues. With V trimmed by 2 bases and J by 5 bases, 8 bases remained unmatched. The CDR3 DNA reads TGTGCCAGCAGCTTAAGAGGGGGCGCGTTTACTGAAGCTTTCTTT. Translating it yields CASSLRGGAFTEAFF.

The chain joins TRBV13 to TRBJ2-7, with 9 bases fitting TRBD2. This CDR3 is 16 amino acids long. Trimming removed 1 base from V and 1 base from J; junction bases left unmatched: 5. Germline V lookup: CDR1 PRHDT, CDR2 FYEKMQ (reference sequence). The CDR3 sequence is CASSLASGIGSYEQYF. In DNA form, the CDR3 reads TGTGCCAGCAGCTTAGCTAGCGGGATTGGTTCCTACGAGCAGTACTTC.

The gene calls are TRBV29-1 and TRBJ2-5; TRBD2 aligns across 16 bases. V shed 7 bases, J shed 2 bases, and the junction held 10 bases outside the gene matches. The CDR3 spans 17 residues. Germline V CDR1 and CDR2: SQVTM, ANQGSEA. CDR3 nucleotide sequence: TGCAGCGCTTCCGGGACTAGCGGGAGGGGATTTCAAGAGACCCAGTACTTC. It specifies CSASGTSGRGFQETQYF. Drawing the rest from reference TRBV29-1 and TRBJ2-5, the complete variable domain is SAVISQKPSRDICQRGTSLTIQCQVDSQVTMMFWYRQQPGQSLTLIATANQGSEATYESGFVIDKFPISRPNLTFSTLTVSNMSPEDSSIYLCSASGTSGRGFQETQYFGPGTRLLVL.

This sequence joins TRBV14 and TRBJ2-3; TRBD2 matches at 8 bases. Trimming removed 2 bases from V and 6 bases from J; junction bases left unmatched: 4. Germline V gene lookup returns CDR1 SGHDN and CDR2 FVKESK. This CDR3 region has 14 residues. This CDR3 reads CASSQYGGADTQYF. The CDR3 region has the DNA TGTGCCAGCAGCCAATACGGGGGGGCGGATACGCAGTATTTT.

In DNA form, the CDR3 reads TGCGCCAGCAGCTTGCGGGGACTAGCGGCAGATACGCAGTATTTT. It is translated as CASSLRGLAADTQYF. The rearrangement links TRBV5-1 to TRBJ2-3, with TRBD2 matching 11 bases. Germline values: CDR1 SGHRS, CDR2 YFSETQ. J was trimmed by 4 bases and V by 1 base; bases with no gene match: 2. The length of the CDR3 is 15 residues.

V is TRBV27 and J is TRBJ1-5; 9 bases align to TRBD1. Trimming removed 4 bases from V and 2 bases from J; junction bases left unmatched: 9. The CDR3 loop spans 17 amino acids. The V gene's germline CDR1 is MNHEY and CDR2 SMNVEV (reference sequence). This CDR3 reads CASSSRTGAGGNQPQHF. In DNA form, the CDR3 reads TGTGCCAGCAGTTCCCGGACAGGGGCAGGAGGCAATCAGCCCCAGCATTTT.

This sequence joins TRBV27 and TRBJ2-1; TRBD2 matches 8 bases. The germline gives CDR1 MNHEY, CDR2 SMNVEV (reference sequence). This CDR3 region has 14 residues. J gave up 4 bases and V 3 bases, and 2 bases lay outside the gene matches. CDR3 in amino acids: CASSFSGIYNEQFF. In DNA form, the CDR3 reads TGTGCCAGCAGTTTTAGCGGGATTTACAATGAGCAGTTCTTC.

The rearrangement uses TRBV18 and TRBJ2-3; 10 nucleotides agree with TRBD2. The V gene end was trimmed by 0 bases and the J gene end by 3 bases; junction bases not matched to a gene: 6. CDR1 KGHSH and CDR2 LQKENI come from the germline V gene. The CDR3 has 17 residues. The CDR3 region is CASSPPLAGAGTDTQYF. DNA of the CDR3: TGTGCCAGCTCACCACCGCTAGCGGGAGCGGGGACAGATACGCAGTATTTT.

This rearrangement joins TRBV19 to TRBJ1-2; 9 bases map to TRBD1. Germline CDR1 and CDR2: LNHDA and SQIVND (reference sequence). V shed 4 bases and J 4 bases; nucleotides not matched to a gene: 10. This CDR3 is built from 16 residues. The CDR3 loop reads CASSTPGQGRSYGYTF. The CDR3, as DNA: TGTGCCAGTAGTACACCGGGACAGGGTCGATCCTATGGCTACACCTTC.

The chain has TRBV7-9 and TRBJ2-2; 10 nucleotides line up with TRBD1. Germline V gene sequence: CDR1 SEHNR, CDR2 FQNEAQ (reference sequence). This CDR3 has 14 residues. V lost 4 bases, J lost 6 bases, and 2 bases stayed unmatched. CDR3 bases: TGTGCCAGCAGCTCAGGGACAGGGGCCGGGGAGCTGTTTTTT. It encodes CASSSGTGAGELFF.

This clone was seen a few times. This chain uses TRBV28 with TRBJ1-3; D gene unclear. CDR1 and CDR2 (germline): MDHEN, SYDVKM. V was trimmed by 7 bases and J by 3 bases, leaving 13 bases between them. The CDR3 sequence is 14 residues long. CDR3 sequence: CASIPAGLGNTIYF. The CDR3 coding sequence is TGTGCCAGCATACCGGCAGGACTTGGAAACACCATATATTTT.

This clone showed up just once. The chain employs TRBV27 and TRBJ2-5; 9 positions match TRBD2. The J call may be incorrect, as the DNA end agrees better with TRBJ2-7. Germline V gives CDR1 MNHEY, CDR2 SMNVEV (reference sequence). This CDR3 is built from 18 residues. The CDR3 is CASSSQTGFIAGASEQYF. The CDR3 bases are TGTGCCAGCAGTTCCCAGACAGGATTCATAGCGGGAGCGTCCGAGCAGTACTTC.

This chain joins TRBV29-1 and TRBJ2-1; 11 bases line up with TRBD1. J lost 7 bases, V lost 7 bases, and 6 bases had no gene match. The CDR3 covers 13 residues. Germline CDR1 SQVTM, CDR2 ANQGSEA. The CDR3 sequence: CSGGTGGRNEQFF. The CDR3 DNA is TGCAGCGGAGGGACAGGGGGGCGGAATGAGCAGTTCTTC.

This rearrangement joins TRBV28 to TRBJ2-7; the D is unclear. V lost 5 bases to trimming and J lost 1 base, with 12 bases between them. The CDR3 spans 14 residues. The germline V gene has CDR1 MDHEN and CDR2 SYDVKM. The DNA for the CDR3 is TGTGCCAGCAGTCAAGAGGCCGGATCCTACGAGCAGTACTTC. Amino acids: CASSQEAGSYEQYF.

This sequence joins TRBV5-1 and TRBJ1-1, with 9 nucleotides matching TRBD1. CDR1 and CDR2 from the germline V gene are SGHRS and YFSETQ. There are 15 residues in the CDR3. The V segment lost 2 bases and the J segment 6 bases; nucleotides outside the gene matches: 8. CDR3 sequence: CASSFAGTGKAEAFF. The CDR3 nucleotides read TGCGCCAGCAGCTTTGCCGGGACAGGGAAGGCTGAAGCTTTCTTT.

The V and J genes are TRBV7-9 and TRBJ1-1; D perhaps matches TRBD1 (6 bases). This CDR3 has 13 residues. Germline CDR1 and CDR2: SEHNR and FQNEAQ (reference sequence). V lost 5 bases and J lost 5, with 12 bases in between. CDR3: CASSLFQGTEAFF. The CDR3 DNA sequence: TGTGCCAGCAGCCTATTCCAGGGGACTGAAGCTTTCTTT.

The V call is TRBV5-1, the J call TRBJ1-4; D is uncertain. The V gene lost 5 bases and the J gene lost 8 bases, with 16 bases spanning the gap. Per germline, CDR1 SGHRS and CDR2 YFSETQ. The CDR3 has 14 residues. The CDR3 DNA follows: TGCGCCAGCAGACCCGGTGGGAGCGGGGAAAAACTGTTTTTT. Its protein is CASRPGGSGEKLFF.

The chain employs TRBV29-1 and TRBJ1-1, with TRBD1 matching over 8 bases. The CDR3 loop spans 16 amino acids. The germline V gene has CDR1 SQVTM and CDR2 ANQGSEA. J was trimmed by 5 bases and V by 6 bases; bases with no gene match: 17. CDR3 nucleotides: TGCAGCGTGGTCGAAGGGCAGGGGGCTATAAGGACTGAAGCTTTCTTT. This translates into CSVVEGQGAIRTEAFF.

The gene calls are TRBV10-3 and TRBJ2-7; tentatively, D is TRBD2 (5 bases). The CDR3 is made up of 12 amino acids. The V gene lost 6 bases and the J gene lost 3 bases, with 9 bases spanning the gap. CDR1 and CDR2 from the germline V gene are ENHRY and SYGVKD. In DNA, the CDR3 is TGTGCCATCAGGGACGGGAACTACGAGCAGTACTTC. It is translated as CAIRDGNYEQYF.

The CDR3 nucleotides are TGTGCCAGCAGCTTACGTCGACTAGGGTACAATGAGCAGTTCTTC. Translating it yields CASSLRRLGYNEQFF. V gene TRBV11-1 combines with J gene TRBJ2-1, with D tentatively TRBD2 (6 bases). The CDR3 runs to 15 residues. The V and J ends lost 2 bases and 4 bases respectively, with 12 bases between them. Per the germline V gene, CDR1 is SGHAT and CDR2 is FQDESV (reference sequence).

This clone was seen a handful of times. The CDR3 protein is CASSLPQGRTETQYF. The DNA for the CDR3 is TGTGCCAGCAGCTTGCCCCAGGGCAGGACAGAGACCCAGTACTTC. This chain uses TRBV5-4 with TRBJ2-5; TRBD1 might be the D (5 bases). The germline V gene has CDR1 SGHNT and CDR2 YYREEE (reference sequence). Trimming took off 1 base at V and 4 bases at J, with 14 bases between the two ends. This CDR3 contains 15 residues. Looking up the rest from reference TRBV5-4 and TRBJ2-5 gives the full variable domain: ETGVTQSPTHLIKTRGQQVTLRCSSQSGHNTVSWYQQALGQGPQFIFQYYREEENGRGNFPPRFSGLQFPNYSSELNVNALELDDSALYLCASSLPQGRTETQYFGPGTRLLVL.

The chain joins TRBV6-1 to TRBJ1-5, with 7 bases identical to TRBD1. The V gene end was trimmed by 9 bases and the J gene end by 6 bases; junction bases not matched to a gene: 8. The germline CDR1 and CDR2 sequences are MNHNS and SASEGT. This CDR3 contains 13 residues. The CDR3 reads CARERGRVQPQHF. In DNA form, the CDR3 reads TGTGCCAGAGAAAGGGGGCGGGTTCAGCCCCAGCATTTT.

V gene TRBV5-1 combines with J gene TRBJ2-5; D is undetermined. The CDR3 has 13 residues. The V end was cut by 0 bases, the J end by 7 bases, with 10 bases between. In germline, CDR1 is SGHRS, CDR2 YFSETQ. CDR3 protein: CASSLVLVGTQYF. In DNA form, the CDR3 reads TGCGCCAGCAGCTTGGTGCTAGTTGGGACCCAGTACTTC.

The CDR3 loop is CAWSITPGTKGSEQFF. CDR3 nucleotides: TGTGCCTGGAGTATCACCCCCGGGACTAAAGGATCTGAGCAGTTCTTC. The chain is built from TRBV30 and TRBJ2-1; 7 nucleotides match TRBD2. The trim removed 2 bases at V and 9 bases at J, leaving 16 bases unmatched. The CDR3 length is 16 residues. Germline V gives CDR1 GTSNPN, CDR2 SVGIG (reference sequence).

V and J are TRBV7-9 and TRBJ1-1; the match to TRBD1 covers 11 bases. The CDR3 length is 16 residues. The germline V gene encodes CDR1 SEHNR and CDR2 FQNEAQ (reference sequence). With V trimmed by 1 base and J by 5 bases, 6 bases remained unmatched. In nucleotides, the CDR3 is TGTGCCAGCAGCTTAGGGTCGGGACAGGGGGTTACTGAAGCTTTCTTT. This encodes CASSLGSGQGVTEAFF.

The J gene is TRBJ2-7, the V gene TRBV19, with 7 bases matching TRBD2. CDR1 is LNHDA, CDR2 SQIVND, per germline (reference sequence). With V trimmed by 7 bases and J by 4 bases, 10 bases remained unmatched. This CDR3 region has 14 residues. This CDR3 is CASTQRDPPYEQYF. The CDR3 nucleotides are TGTGCCAGTACTCAGCGGGACCCTCCTTACGAGCAGTACTTC. The whole variable domain, filled in from reference TRBV19 and TRBJ2-7, reads DGGITQSPKYLFRKEGQNVTLSCEQNLNHDAMYWYRQDPGQGLRLIYYSQIVNDFQKGDIAEGYSVSREKKESFPLTVTSAQKNPTAFYLCASTQRDPPYEQYFGPGTRLTVT.

The rearrangement joins TRBV7-3 to TRBJ2-5; 8 bases map to TRBD1. The V segment lost 2 bases and the J segment 3 bases; nucleotides outside the gene matches: 5. This CDR3 contains 15 residues. The germline V gene has CDR1 SGHTA and CDR2 FQGTGA. The DNA for the CDR3 is TGTGCCAGCAGCTTAGGGGACAGGCCGAAAGAGACCCAGTACTTC. It translates to CASSLGDRPKETQYF.

CDR3 in amino acids: CASSPGGGRTEAFF. The CDR3, as DNA: TGTGCCAGCAGCCCCGGCGGGGGGCGAACTGAAGCTTTCTTT. The chain is built from TRBV7-2 and TRBJ1-1, with a weak D call TRBD1 (6 bases). V was cut by 5 bases and J by 5 bases, with 15 bases left in between. There are 14 residues in the CDR3. Looked up from germline, CDR1 is SGHTA and CDR2 is FQGNSA.

A few counts support this clone. The V and J genes are TRBV5-1 and TRBJ2-2; 8 bases match TRBD1. CDR1 and CDR2 (germline): SGHRS, YFSETQ. Trimming removed 3 bases from V and 1 base from J; junction bases left unmatched: 5. This CDR3 region has 16 residues. This CDR3 is CASSYSGTGNTGELFF. CDR3 bases: TGCGCCAGCAGCTACTCCGGGACAGGGAACACCGGGGAGCTGTTTTTT.

The chain uses TRBV29-1 and TRBJ2-1, with 7 bases matching TRBD2. The V gene's germline CDR1 is SQVTM and CDR2 ANQGSEA. CDR3 length: 14 amino acids. With V trimmed by 4 bases and J by 3 bases, 6 bases remained unmatched. In DNA, the CDR3 is TGCAGCGTTGGAGTAGCGGGTTTCTACAATGAGCAGTTCTTC. Its protein product is CSVGVAGFYNEQFF.

J is TRBJ1-3 and V is TRBV21-1; the D segment call TRBD1 is taken from the table without a DNA check. TRBV21-1 is designated a pseudogene. The CDR3 totals 17 residues. The CDR3 loop is CASRLHGTGGSGNTIYF. The DNA of the CDR3 is TGTGCCAGCAGACTACACGGGACAGGGGGCTCTGGAAACACCATATATTTT.